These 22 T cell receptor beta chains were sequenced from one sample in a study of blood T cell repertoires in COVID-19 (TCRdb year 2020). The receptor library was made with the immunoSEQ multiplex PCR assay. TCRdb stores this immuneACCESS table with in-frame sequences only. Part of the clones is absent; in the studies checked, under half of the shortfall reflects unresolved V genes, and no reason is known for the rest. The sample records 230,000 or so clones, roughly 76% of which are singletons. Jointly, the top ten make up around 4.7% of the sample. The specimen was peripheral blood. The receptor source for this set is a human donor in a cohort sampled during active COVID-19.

CDR3 sequence: CASSSWTGDTEAFF. CDR3 in DNA: TGTGCCAGCAGCTCATGGACAGGGGACACTGAAGCTTTCTTT. The gene calls are TRBV11-1 and TRBJ1-1; 9 bases match TRBD1. This CDR3 comprises 14 residues. Trimming cost V 4 bases and J 3 bases; bases outside gene matches: 3. Looked up from germline, CDR1 is SGHAT and CDR2 is FQDESV (reference sequence).

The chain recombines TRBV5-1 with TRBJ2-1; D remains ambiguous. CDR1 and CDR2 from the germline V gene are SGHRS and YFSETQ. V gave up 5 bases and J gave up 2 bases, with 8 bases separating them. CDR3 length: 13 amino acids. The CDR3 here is CASSVGTYNEQFF. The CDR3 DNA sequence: TGCGCCAGCAGTGTGGGCACCTACAATGAGCAGTTCTTC.

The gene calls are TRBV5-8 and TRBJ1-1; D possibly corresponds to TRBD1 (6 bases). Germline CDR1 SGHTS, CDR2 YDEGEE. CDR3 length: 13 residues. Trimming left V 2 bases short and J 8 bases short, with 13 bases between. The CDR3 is CASSFTGLPEAFF. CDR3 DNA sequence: TGTGCCAGCAGCTTTACAGGGTTACCCGAAGCTTTCTTT.

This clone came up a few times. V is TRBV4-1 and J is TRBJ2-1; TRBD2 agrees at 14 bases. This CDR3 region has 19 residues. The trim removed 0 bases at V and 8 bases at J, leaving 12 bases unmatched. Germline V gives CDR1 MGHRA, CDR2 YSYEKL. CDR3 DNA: TGCGCCAGCAGCCAAGATGCGACTAGCGGGAGGGCCGGTATCGATGAGCAGTTCTTC. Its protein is CASSQDATSGRAGIDEQFF.

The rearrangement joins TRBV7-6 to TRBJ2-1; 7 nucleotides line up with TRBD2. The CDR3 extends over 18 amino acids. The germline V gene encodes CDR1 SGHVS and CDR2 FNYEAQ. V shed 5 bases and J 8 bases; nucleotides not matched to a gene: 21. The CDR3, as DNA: TGTGCCAGCAGCATTAGCAGTTCGTGGACTAGTCAGCCATATGAGCAGTTCTTC. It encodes CASSISSSWTSQPYEQFF. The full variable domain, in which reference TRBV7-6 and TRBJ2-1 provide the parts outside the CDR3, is GAGVSQSPRYKVTKRGQDVALRCDPISGHVSLYWYRQALGQGPEFLTYFNYEAQQDKSGLPNDRFSAERPEGSISTLTIQRTEQRDSAMYRCASSISSSWTSQPYEQFFGPGTRLTVL.

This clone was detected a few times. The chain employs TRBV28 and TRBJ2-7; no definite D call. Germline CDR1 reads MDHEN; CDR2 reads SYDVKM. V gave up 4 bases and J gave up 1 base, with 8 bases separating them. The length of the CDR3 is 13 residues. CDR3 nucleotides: TGTGCCAGCAGTTACGCACAATCCTACGAGCAGTACTTC. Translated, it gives CASSYAQSYEQYF.

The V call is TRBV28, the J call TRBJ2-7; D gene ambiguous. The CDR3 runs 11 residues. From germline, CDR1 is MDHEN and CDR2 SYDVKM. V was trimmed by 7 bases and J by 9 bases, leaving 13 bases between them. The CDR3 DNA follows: TGTGCCAGCACCCCTTCTACCGTGCAGTACTTC. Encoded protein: CASTPSTVQYF. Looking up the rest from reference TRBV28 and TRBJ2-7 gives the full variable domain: DVKVTQSSRYLVKRTGEKVFLECVQDMDHENMFWYRQDPGLGLRLIYFSYDVKMKEKGDIPEGYSVSREKKERFSLILESASTNQTSMYLCASTPSTVQYFGPGTRLTVT.

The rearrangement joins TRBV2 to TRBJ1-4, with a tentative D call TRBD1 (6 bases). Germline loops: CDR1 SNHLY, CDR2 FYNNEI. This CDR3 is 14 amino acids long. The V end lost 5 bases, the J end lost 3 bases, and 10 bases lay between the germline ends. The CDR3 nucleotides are TGTGCCAGCAGTCCAGGGGCCCCTAATGAAAAACTGTTTTTT. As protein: CASSPGAPNEKLFF.

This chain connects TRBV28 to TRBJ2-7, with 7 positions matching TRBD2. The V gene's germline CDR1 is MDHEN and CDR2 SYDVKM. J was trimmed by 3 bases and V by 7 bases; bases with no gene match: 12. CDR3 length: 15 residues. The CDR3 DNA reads TGTGCCAGCACTTCGCCGGGGAAGCGGGGCTACGAGCAGTACTTC. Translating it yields CASTSPGKRGYEQYF.

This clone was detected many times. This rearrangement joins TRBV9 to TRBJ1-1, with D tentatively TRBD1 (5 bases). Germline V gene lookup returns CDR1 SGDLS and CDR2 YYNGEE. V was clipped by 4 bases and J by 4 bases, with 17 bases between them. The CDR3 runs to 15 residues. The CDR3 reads CASSPGMYAGTEAFF. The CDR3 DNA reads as TGTGCCAGCAGCCCAGGGATGTATGCTGGCACTGAAGCTTTCTTT.

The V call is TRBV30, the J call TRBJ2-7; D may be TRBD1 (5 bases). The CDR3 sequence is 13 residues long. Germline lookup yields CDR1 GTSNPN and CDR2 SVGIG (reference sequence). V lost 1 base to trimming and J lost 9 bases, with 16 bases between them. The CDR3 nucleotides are TGTGCCTGGAGTGCTCCCCATAACCAGGGGCAGTACTTC. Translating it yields CAWSAPHNQGQYF.

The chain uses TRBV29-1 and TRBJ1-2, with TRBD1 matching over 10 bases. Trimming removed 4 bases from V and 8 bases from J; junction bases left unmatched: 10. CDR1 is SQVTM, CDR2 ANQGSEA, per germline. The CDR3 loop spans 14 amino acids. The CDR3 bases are TGCAGCGTTGGGGAGGGACAGGGGTTTAGGGGCTACACCTTC. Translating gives CSVGEGQGFRGYTF.

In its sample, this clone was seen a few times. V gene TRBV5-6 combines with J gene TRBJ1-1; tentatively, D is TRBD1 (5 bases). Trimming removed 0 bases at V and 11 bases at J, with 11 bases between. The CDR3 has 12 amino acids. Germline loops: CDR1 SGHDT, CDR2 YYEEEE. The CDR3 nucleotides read TGTGCCAGCAGCTTGGGCCCGGGGGTGGCTTTCTTT. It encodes CASSLGPGVAFF.

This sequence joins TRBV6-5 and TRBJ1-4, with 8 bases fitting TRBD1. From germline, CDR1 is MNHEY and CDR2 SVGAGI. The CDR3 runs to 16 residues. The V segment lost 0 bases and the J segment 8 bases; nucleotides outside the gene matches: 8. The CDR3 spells CASSYSSRGRGEKLFF. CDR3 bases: TGTGCCAGCAGTTACTCTTCCAGGGGGCGCGGAGAAAAACTGTTTTTT.

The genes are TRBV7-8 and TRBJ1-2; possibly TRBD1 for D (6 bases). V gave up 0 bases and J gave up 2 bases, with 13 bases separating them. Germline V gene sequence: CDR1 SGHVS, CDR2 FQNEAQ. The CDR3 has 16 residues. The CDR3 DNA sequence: TGTGCCAGCAGCTTAGCGCCAGGGGATTGGAACTATGGCTACACCTTC. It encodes CASSLAPGDWNYGYTF. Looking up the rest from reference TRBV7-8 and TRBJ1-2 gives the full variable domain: GAGVSQSPRYKVAKRGQDVALRCDPISGHVSLFWYQQALGQGPEFLTYFQNEAQLDKSGLPSDRFFAERPEGSVSTLKIQRTQQEDSAVYLCASSLAPGDWNYGYTFGSGTRLTVV.

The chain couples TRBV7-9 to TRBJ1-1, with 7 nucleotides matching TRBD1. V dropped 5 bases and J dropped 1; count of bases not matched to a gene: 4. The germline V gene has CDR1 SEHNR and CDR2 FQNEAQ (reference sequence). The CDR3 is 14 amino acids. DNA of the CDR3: TGTGCCAGCAGCGGGGGACAGAGGAACACTGAAGCTTTCTTT. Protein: CASSGGQRNTEAFF. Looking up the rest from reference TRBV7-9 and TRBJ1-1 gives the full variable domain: DTGVSQNPRHKITKRGQNVTFRCDPISEHNRLYWYRQTLGQGPEFLTYFQNEAQLEKSRLLSDRFSAERPKGSFSTLEIQRTEQGDSAMYLCASSGGQRNTEAFFGQGTRLTVV.

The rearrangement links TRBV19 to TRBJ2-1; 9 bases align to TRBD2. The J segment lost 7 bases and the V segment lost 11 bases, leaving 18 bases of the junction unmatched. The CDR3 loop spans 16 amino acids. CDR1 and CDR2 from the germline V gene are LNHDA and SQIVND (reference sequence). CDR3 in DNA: TGTGCCCCAAAGAGGGTAGCGGGAGATCTAGTAAATGAGCAGTTCTTC. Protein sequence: CAPKRVAGDLVNEQFF.

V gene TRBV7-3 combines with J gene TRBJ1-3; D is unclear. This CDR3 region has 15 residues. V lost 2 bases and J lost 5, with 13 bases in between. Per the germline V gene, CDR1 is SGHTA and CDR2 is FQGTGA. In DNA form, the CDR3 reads TGTGCCAGCAGCTTAGTATCAGGATCTAGAAACACCATATATTTT. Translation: CASSLVSGSRNTIYF.

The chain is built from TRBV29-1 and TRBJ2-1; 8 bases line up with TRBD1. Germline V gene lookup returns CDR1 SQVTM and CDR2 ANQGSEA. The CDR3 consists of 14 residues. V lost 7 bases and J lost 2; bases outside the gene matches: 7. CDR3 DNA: TGCAGCGCCCCAGGGGGCAGGACCTACAATGAGCAGTTCTTC. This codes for CSAPGGRTYNEQFF.

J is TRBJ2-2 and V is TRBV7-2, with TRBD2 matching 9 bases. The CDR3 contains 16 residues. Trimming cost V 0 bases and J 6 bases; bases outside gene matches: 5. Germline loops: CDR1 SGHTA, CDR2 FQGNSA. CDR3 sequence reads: CASSLAVSGSAGELFF. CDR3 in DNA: TGTGCCAGCAGCTTAGCAGTTAGCGGGAGTGCCGGGGAGCTGTTTTTT. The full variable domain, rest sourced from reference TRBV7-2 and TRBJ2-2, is GAGVSQSPSNKVTEKGKDVELRCDPISGHTALYWYRQSLGQGLEFLIYFQGNSAPDKSGLPSDRFSAERTGGSVSTLTIQRTQQEDSAVYLCASSLAVSGSAGELFFGEGSRLTVL.

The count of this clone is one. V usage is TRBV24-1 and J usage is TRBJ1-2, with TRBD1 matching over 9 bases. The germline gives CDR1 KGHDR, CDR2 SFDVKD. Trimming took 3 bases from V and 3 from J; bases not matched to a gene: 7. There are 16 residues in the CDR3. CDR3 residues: CATSDRGRTGDYGYTF. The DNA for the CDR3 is TGTGCCACCAGTGATCGGGGCCGGACAGGGGACTATGGCTACACCTTC.

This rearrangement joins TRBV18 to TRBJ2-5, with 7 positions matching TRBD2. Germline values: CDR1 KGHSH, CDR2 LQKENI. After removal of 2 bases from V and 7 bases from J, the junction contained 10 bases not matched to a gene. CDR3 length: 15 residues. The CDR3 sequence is CASSPNVGREGTQYF. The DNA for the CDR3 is TGTGCCAGCTCACCAAACGTGGGCAGGGAGGGGACCCAGTACTTC.